The 18 T cell receptor beta chains below were found in one sample sequenced in a study of blood T cell repertoires in COVID-19. Repertoires were generated with immunoSEQ multiplex PCR, while TCRdb's copy carries only in-frame clones and drops some. Of over 200,000 clones listed, about 83% are singletons. Sequences were obtained from peripheral blood. The receptor source for this set is a woman in her thirties with COVID-19, enrolled during active disease.

The chain links TRBV6-5 to TRBJ2-2; possible D gene TRBD1, 5 bases. CDR1 and CDR2 (germline): MNHEY, SVGAGI. The V gene lost 8 bases and the J gene lost 5 bases, with 9 bases spanning the gap. The length of the CDR3 is 12 residues. The CDR3 DNA sequence: TGTGCCAGCGGCCGACAGACCGGGGAGCTGTTTTTT. Translating gives CASGRQTGELFF.

This chain joins TRBV7-2 and TRBJ2-6, with 12 bases lining up with TRBD1. Germline CDR1 reads SGHTA; CDR2 reads FQGNSA. The CDR3 covers 18 residues. V gave up 8 bases and J gave up 4 bases; unmatched junction bases: 12. CDR3 protein: CASPPPGQGASGANVLTF. The CDR3 DNA follows: TGTGCCAGCCCCCCTCCGGGACAGGGGGCCTCAGGGGCCAACGTCCTGACTTTC.

This chain links TRBV25-1 with TRBJ2-7; the D gene is possibly TRBD1 (6 bases). CDR3 size: 15 residues. V lost 1 base to trimming and J lost 0 bases, with 10 bases between them. Germline CDR1 is MGHDK and CDR2 is SYGVNS. This CDR3 reads CASSEFGRGSYEQYF. The CDR3 nucleotides read TGTGCCAGCAGTGAATTCGGCAGGGGCTCCTACGAGCAGTACTTC.

The chain recombines TRBV6-5 with TRBJ1-1; D remains unclear. Trimming left V 8 bases short and J 10 bases short, with 17 bases between. Germline values: CDR1 MNHEY, CDR2 SVGAGI. There are 12 residues in the CDR3. Here the CDR3 reads CASGYPGGRAFF. The CDR3 bases are TGTGCCAGCGGCTACCCAGGTGGAAGAGCTTTCTTT.

J is TRBJ2-7 and V is TRBV5-4, with D possibly being TRBD1 (5 bases). Looked up from germline, CDR1 is SGHNT and CDR2 is YYREEE (reference sequence). Trimming cost V 4 bases and J 7 bases, with 18 bases left between them. CDR3 length: 14 residues. CDR3 amino acids: CASSLGPTEFEQYF. CDR3 DNA: TGTGCCAGCAGCCTGGGGCCGACAGAGTTTGAGCAGTACTTC.

This sequence joins TRBV5-1 and TRBJ2-1; TRBD2 matches 7 bases. The V gene end was trimmed by 4 bases and the J gene end by 2 bases; junction bases not matched to a gene: 6. The CDR3 is 15 residues long. The germline gives CDR1 SGHRS, CDR2 YFSETQ. The DNA of the CDR3 is TGCGCCAGCAGCCACCGGGAGGCCCCCTACAATGAGCAGTTCTTC. Its translation is CASSHREAPYNEQFF. The entire variable domain, with the rest obtained from reference TRBV5-1 and TRBJ2-1, is as follows: KAGVTQTPRYLIKTRGQQVTLSCSPISGHRSVSWYQQTPGQGLQFLFEYFSETQRNKGNFPGRFSGRQFSNSRSEMNVSTLELGDSALYLCASSHREAPYNEQFFGPGTRLTVL.

The chain combines TRBV27 with TRBJ2-1; 12 bases are shared with TRBD2. The length of the CDR3 is 17 residues. Germline V gene lookup returns CDR1 MNHEY and CDR2 SMNVEV (reference sequence). V gave up 5 bases and J gave up 8 bases; unmatched junction bases: 13. As DNA, the CDR3 is TGTGCCAGCAGTGGCAAGCTAGCGGGAGGGGGTGCCTATGAGCAGTTCTTC. It translates to CASSGKLAGGGAYEQFF.

This chain joins TRBV9 and TRBJ2-7; maybe TRBD2 (5 bases). This CDR3 contains 15 residues. The germline gives CDR1 SGDLS, CDR2 YYNGEE. Trimming removed 0 bases from V and 1 base from J, with 11 bases in between. CDR3 protein: CASSVGGGESYEQYF. CDR3 DNA sequence: TGTGCCAGCAGCGTAGGTGGAGGCGAGTCCTACGAGCAGTACTTC.

This sequence joins TRBV29-1 and TRBJ1-2; TRBD1 agrees at 8 bases. The length of the CDR3 is 13 residues. Trimming removed 3 bases from V and 2 bases from J; junction bases left unmatched: 2. The germline gives CDR1 SQVTM, CDR2 ANQGSEA. CDR3 nucleotide sequence: TGCAGCGTTGACGCAGGGGGCAACTATGGCTACACCTTC. Amino acids: CSVDAGGNYGYTF.

The rearrangement joins TRBV4-2 to TRBJ2-1, with 7 bases identical to TRBD2. Losses at the gene ends were 4 bases for V and 3 bases for J; bases not matched to a gene: 9. Per the germline V gene, CDR1 is LGHNA and CDR2 is YNFKEQ. The CDR3 contains 16 residues. CDR3 bases: TGTGCCAGCAGCCTTAAATCTGGGGGGGACTACAATGAGCAGTTCTTC. It translates to CASSLKSGGDYNEQFF.

The chain recombines TRBV4-1 with TRBJ2-3; 7 nucleotides agree with TRBD1. V lost 0 bases and J lost 8; bases outside the gene matches: 17. There are 18 residues in the CDR3. Germline V gene sequence: CDR1 MGHRA, CDR2 YSYEKL. Written as DNA, the CDR3 is TGCGCCAGCAGCCAAGATGTAGGGGGCGAGGGTATGTTAGGTACGCAGTATTTT. It yields the protein CASSQDVGGEGMLGTQYF.

This sequence joins TRBV19 and TRBJ1-2; a possible D gene is TRBD1 (6 bases). The CDR3 has 14 residues. Germline V CDR1 and CDR2: LNHDA, SQIVND (reference sequence). The germline V and J ends were trimmed by 5 bases and 2 bases, with 12 bases remaining between them. The CDR3 spells CASSSWTENYGYTF. The CDR3 nucleotides read TGTGCCAGTAGTTCATGGACAGAAAACTATGGCTACACCTTC.

The V gene is TRBV3-1 (or the pseudogene TRBV3-2), the J gene TRBJ1-2; D call uncertain. The V gene lost 1 base and the J gene lost 4 bases, with 10 bases spanning the gap. From germline, CDR1 is LGHDT and CDR2 YNNKEL (reference sequence). The CDR3 is 14 residues long. The DNA of the CDR3 is TGTGCCAGCAGCCAAGGGGCATTCGGCTATGGCTACACCTTC. Translated: CASSQGAFGYGYTF.

This chain joins TRBV7-2 and TRBJ2-3; 7 bases align to TRBD2. V gave up 2 bases and J gave up 5 bases; unmatched junction bases: 4. CDR1 and CDR2 from the germline V gene are SGHTA and FQGNSA. The CDR3 extends over 14 amino acids. The CDR3 DNA reads TGTGCCAGCAGCTTATATTCGGGGGGAGATACGCAGTATTTT. The encoded protein is CASSLYSGGDTQYF.

This chain connects TRBV11-2 to TRBJ2-3; possible D gene TRBD1, 7 bases. The germline V and J ends were trimmed by 3 bases and 4 bases, with 11 bases remaining between them. CDR1 SGHAT and CDR2 FQNNGV come from the germline V gene. The CDR3 is made up of 14 amino acids. CDR3 in amino acids: CASSFGGGPDTQYF. CDR3 nucleotides: TGTGCCAGCAGCTTCGGAGGGGGCCCAGATACGCAGTATTTT.

V and J are TRBV7-3 and TRBJ1-2, with TRBD1 matching 7 bases. This CDR3 is 17 amino acids long. With V trimmed by 5 bases and J by 5 bases, 17 bases remained unmatched. Germline lookup yields CDR1 SGHTA and CDR2 FQGTGA. The CDR3 protein is CASSPPGGTVPSYGYTF. The CDR3 DNA is TGTGCCAGCAGCCCCCCGGGGGGGACAGTGCCTAGTTATGGCTACACCTTC. Full variable domain (rest looked up from reference TRBV7-3 and TRBJ1-2): GAGVSQTPSNKVTEKGKYVELRCDPISGHTALYWYRQSLGQGPEFLIYFQGTGAADDSGLPNDRFFAVRPEGSVSTLKIQRTERGDSAVYLCASSPPGGTVPSYGYTFGSGTRLTVV.

V gene TRBV6-2 or TRBV6-3 combines with J gene TRBJ1-1; 7 positions match TRBD1. The CDR3 is made up of 16 amino acids. Germline loops: CDR1 MNHEY, CDR2 SVGEGT. Trimming cost V 4 bases and J 1 base; bases outside gene matches: 9. CDR3 bases: TGTGCCAGCAGTTTTAGGGACAGCTTTAAGAACACTGAAGCTTTCTTT. This encodes CASSFRDSFKNTEAFF.

V usage is TRBV13 and J usage is TRBJ1-5, with TRBD1 matching over 7 bases. After removal of 9 bases from V and 3 bases from J, the junction contained 5 bases not matched to a gene. This CDR3 has 13 amino acids. Germline V gives CDR1 PRHDT, CDR2 FYEKMQ (reference sequence). This CDR3 is CARTTGDNQPQHF. CDR3 nucleotide sequence: TGTGCCAGAACCACAGGGGACAATCAGCCCCAGCATTTT.